This TCR beta chain was identified in a study of blood T cell repertoires in COVID-19. Turning to the study itself: PBMCs, B-cell-depleted T cells, or T cells provided the cDNA or gDNA that made up the material.

Per the authors' pipeline: Estimation of nucleated cell counts was performed using reference gene primer amplification. Some clones are missing from TCRdb's copy, which holds only in-frame ones; the method was immunoSEQ multiplex PCR. V and J calls plus clone size are reproduced from that table; the DNA served to infer D and trimming. The data show 140,000 or so clones, around 87% seen once. CDR3 length: 16 residues. Trimming cost V 0 bases and J 5 bases, with 16 bases left between them. Germline-derived CDR1 and CDR2 are MGHRA and YSYEKL. The receptor comes from an older woman with active COVID-19. V is TRBV4-1 and J is TRBJ1-2; a weak D match, TRBD1 (6 bases). The sample consisted of peripheral blood. In nucleotides, the CDR3 is TGCGCCAGCAGCCAAGATGAAATTACAGGGTCATATGGCTACACCTTC. As protein: CASSQDEITGSYGYTF.